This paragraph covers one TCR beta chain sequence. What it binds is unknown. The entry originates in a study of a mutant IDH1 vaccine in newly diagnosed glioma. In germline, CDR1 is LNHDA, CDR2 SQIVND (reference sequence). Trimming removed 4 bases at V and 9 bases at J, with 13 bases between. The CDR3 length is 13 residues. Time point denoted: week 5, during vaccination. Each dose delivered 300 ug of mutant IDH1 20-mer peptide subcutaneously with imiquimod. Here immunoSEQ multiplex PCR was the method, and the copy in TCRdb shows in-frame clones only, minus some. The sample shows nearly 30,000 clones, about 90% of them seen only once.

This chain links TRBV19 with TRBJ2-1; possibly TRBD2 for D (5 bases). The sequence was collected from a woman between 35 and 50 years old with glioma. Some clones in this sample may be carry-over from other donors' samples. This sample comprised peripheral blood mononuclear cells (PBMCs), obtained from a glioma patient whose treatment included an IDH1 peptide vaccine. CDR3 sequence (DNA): TGTGCCAGTAGTAGGCGGGTCTATGGTGAGCAGTTCTTC. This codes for CASSRRVYGEQFF.